Listed below are T cell receptor beta chains from one sample, sequenced in a study of T cell responses to AZD1222 COVID-19 vaccine. Clones were read by immunoSEQ multiplex PCR, and TCRdb kept only the in-frame ones, dropping some. Of some 120,000 clones listed, about nine tenths were seen once; the top ten hold around 1.2%. Sequences were derived from peripheral blood, sampled on day 0 of AZD1222 vaccination. The receptors shown here come from an adult in good health. Each CDR3 is given with its conserved first and last residue. D genes are given only for firm matches. Rows may omit the clone size; those that give it use once, few, many or a size class.

abundance	v_gene	d_gene	j_gene	len	CDR3nt	CDR3aa
.	TRBV10-3	.	TRBJ2-5	12	TGTGCCATAGGGGAACAGCAAGAGACCCAGTACTTC	CAIGEQQETQYF
.	TRBV5-1	.	TRBJ1-1	16	TGCGCCAGCAGCTTTGGTTCGTACCTCATGAACACTGAAGCTTTCTTT	CASSFGSYLMNTEAFF
.	TRBV9	.	TRBJ1-2	14	TGTGCCAGCAGCCCCGGGGCCGCTAACTATGGCTACACCTTC	CASSPGAANYGYTF
.	TRBV4-3	TRBD2	TRBJ2-7	14	TGCGCCAGCAGCCAAGGCGGGGGGGGCTACGAGCAGTACTTC	CASSQGGGGYEQYF
once	TRBV5-4	.	TRBJ2-7	15	TGTGCCAGCAGCTCGGATAGGGGGGCGGGTCGCGAGCAGTACTTC	CASSSDRGAGREQYF
once	TRBV21-1	.	TRBJ1-4	18	TGTGCCAGCAGCAAAGTGGTCAAACCAGGAAAACCTAATGAAAAACTGTTTTTT	CASSKVVKPGKPNEKLFF
.	TRBV5-6	TRBD2	TRBJ2-3	17	TGTGCCAGCAGCTGGACTAGCGGGGGCCGTAGCACAGATACGCAGTATTTT	CASSWTSGGRSTDTQYF
few	TRBV2	.	TRBJ2-5	14	TGTGCCAGCAGGGGGGCGTGGGGAGGGGAGACCCAGTACTTC	CASRGAWGGETQYF
.	TRBV5-4	.	TRBJ2-5	15	TGTGCCAGCAGCTCAATTTATGGCGGGGAAGAGACCCAGTACTTC	CASSSIYGGEETQYF
.	TRBV5-4	.	TRBJ1-2	12	TGTGCCAGCAGCTTGGGGGGCGGCGTTTGTGCCTTC	CASSLGGGVCAF
.	TRBV27	TRBD1	TRBJ1-2	15	TGTGCCAGCAAGAGGGAGGGGGCGATTGACTATGGCTACACCTTC	CASKREGAIDYGYTF
.	TRBV5-6	TRBD1	TRBJ2-5	17	TGTGCCAGCAGCTCCGCTCCGCTAAACAGGGGGCTCGAGACCCAGTACTTC	CASSSAPLNRGLETQYF
.	TRBV19	.	TRBJ2-1	15	TGTGCCAGTAGTATTGACTCGGGGGCCAGGCGAGAGCAGTTCTTC	CASSIDSGARREQFF
.	TRBV15	.	TRBJ1-1	14	TGTGCCACCAGCAGAGCAGACGTCGGGACTGAAGCTTTCTTT	CATSRADVGTEAFF
.	TRBV5-6	TRBD2	TRBJ2-3	16	TGTGCCAGCAGCTTTGATCCCAGCGGGGGGTCCGGCGCGCAGTATTTT	CASSFDPSGGSGAQYF
.	TRBV12-3/TRBV12-4	.	TRBJ2-5	13	TGTGCCAGCAGTAGCCAACGGGGAGAGACCCAGTACTTC	CASSSQRGETQYF
.	TRBV9	TRBD1	TRBJ1-2	15	TGTGCCAGCAGCGTAGGGTCAGGGGGCACCTATGGCTACACCTTC	CASSVGSGGTYGYTF
.	TRBV18	.	TRBJ2-3	14	TGTGCCAGCTCACAACTAGGCGTGCCAGATACGCAGTATTTT	CASSQLGVPDTQYF
.	TRBV14	.	TRBJ1-1	12	TGTGCCAGCAGCCCAGACTTTACTGAAGCTTTCTTT	CASSPDFTEAFF
few	TRBV12-5	.	TRBJ1-6	17	TGTGCTAGTGGTTTGGTACCCCCAGGGAAAAACTATTCACCCCTCCACTTT	CASGLVPPGKNYSPLHF
.	TRBV4-2	.	TRBJ1-1	14	TGTGCCAGCAGCCCCTCCCAGACCGGGAGTGAAGCTTTCTTT	CASSPSQTGSEAFF
once	TRBV3-1/TRBV3-2	.	TRBJ2-3	19	TGTGCCAGCAGCCAGGCTCCCCAGATGGACAGCGCTAGCACAGATACGCAGTATTTT	CASSQAPQMDSASTDTQYF
.	TRBV18	.	TRBJ1-3	15	TGTGCCAGCTCACCGGACATCAACTCTGGAAACACCATATATTTT	CASSPDINSGNTIYF
.	TRBV7-6	TRBD2	TRBJ2-5	16	TGTGCCAGCAGCCGGCGACTAGCGGATCACCAAGAGACCCAGTACTTC	CASSRRLADHQETQYF
.	TRBV5-4	TRBD1	TRBJ1-1	14	TGTGCCAGCAGCTCAGGGGGAGGGAACACTGAAGCTTTCTTT	CASSSGGGNTEAFF
.	TRBV7-9	.	TRBJ2-7	12	TGTGCCAGCAGCTCACCTATTGGCGAGCAGTACTTC	CASSSPIGEQYF
once	TRBV10-3	TRBD2	TRBJ2-3	17	TGTGCCATCAGTGAGTCGCTCTTAGCGGGGGGGCAAGATACGCAGTATTTT	CAISESLLAGGQDTQYF
.	TRBV5-1	TRBD1	TRBJ2-1	16	TGCGCCAGCAGCTCCTTGGGACAGCCATCGTACAATGAGCAGTTCTTC	CASSSLGQPSYNEQFF
.	TRBV6-5	.	TRBJ1-1	13	TGTGCCAGCAGTTACTCGAGGTACGTTCCAGCTTTCTTT	CASSYSRYVPAFF
.	TRBV4-2	TRBD2	TRBJ2-7	14	TGTGCCAGCAGCCAAGAACCTAGCGGGGACGAGCAGTACTTC	CASSQEPSGDEQYF
.	TRBV3-1/TRBV3-2	TRBD2	TRBJ2-2	17	TGTGCCAGCAGCCAGACTAGCGGGGGGCGGAACACCGGGGAGCTGTTTTTT	CASSQTSGGRNTGELFF
.	TRBV20-1	TRBD2	TRBJ2-1	14	TGCAGTGCTAGTAGGAGCGGGGGTTACAATGAGCAGTTCTTC	CSASRSGGYNEQFF
.	TRBV2	.	TRBJ1-5	14	TGTGCCAGCAGCCCCAGGGCCAGCAATCAGCCCCAGCATTTT	CASSPRASNQPQHF
once	TRBV30	.	TRBJ2-5	11	TGTGCCTGGAGTGTACGCGAGACCCAGTACTTC	CAWSVRETQYF
.	TRBV4-2	.	TRBJ1-1	14	TGTGCCAGCAGCCAAGATTACCTGAACACTGAAGCTTTCTTT	CASSQDYLNTEAFF
.	TRBV27	.	TRBJ1-2	15	TGTGCCAGCAGTTTTACTAAGGGACATCCCGCTGGCTACACCTTC	CASSFTKGHPAGYTF
.	TRBV6-2/TRBV6-3	.	TRBJ1-6	15	TGTGCCAGCAGTTACCGCCCTGTTAGGGGATCACCCCTCCACTTT	CASSYRPVRGSPLHF
.	TRBV27	TRBD1	TRBJ1-1	17	TGTGCCAGCAGTTTTTCCGGGACAGGGTTTTCCGCGGATGAAGCTTTCTTT	CASSFSGTGFSADEAFF
.	TRBV7-8	.	TRBJ1-5	15	TGTGCCAGCAGACCCGGACAGCTAGAGAATCAGCCCCAGCATTTT	CASRPGQLENQPQHF
.	TRBV6-1	TRBD1	TRBJ1-5	15	TGTGCCAGCAGTGAATGGCCAGGGGGGTATCAGCCCCAGCATTTT	CASSEWPGGYQPQHF
.	TRBV19	.	TRBJ2-3	14	TGTGCCAGTAGCATGAGCGGTAGCACAGATACGCAGTATTTT	CASSMSGSTDTQYF
.	TRBV4-3	.	TRBJ1-5	13	TGCGCCAGCAGCGTAACCCCTAATCAGCCCCAGCATTTT	CASSVTPNQPQHF
.	TRBV5-8	TRBD1	TRBJ1-2	14	TGTGCCAGCAGCCTGACAGGGGCTAACTATGGCTACACCTTC	CASSLTGANYGYTF
.	TRBV15	TRBD1	TRBJ1-1	12	TGTGCCACCAGCAGAGATCTTAGTGACAGGGAATTT	CATSRDLSDREF
.	TRBV19	TRBD1	TRBJ1-6	16	TGTGCCAGTAGCCTCACACAGGGGGCGCTTAATTCACCCCTCCACTTT	CASSLTQGALNSPLHF
.	TRBV5-5	.	TRBJ1-5	14	TGTGCCAGCAGTTCAGGGGTTAGCAATCAGCCCCAGCATTTT	CASSSGVSNQPQHF